This is a list of T cell receptor beta chains from one sample in a study of molecular identifiers for immune sequencing clone quantification. A single record per CDR3 protein comes from TCRdb applying MiXCR to the PCR reads. The data hold 85,000 to 100,000 distinct CDR3 sequences, with 20% to 25% observed a single time. Sequencing was carried out using naive CD8+ T cells from blood, with Jurkat cell RNA spiked in. These receptor sequences come from a human donor in good health. Some libraries in this study had Jurkat cell RNA spiked in. Each CDR3 is given with its conserved first and last residue. A D gene is named only where the DNA matches it firmly. Size tells how often a clone was seen (once, few, many) or the class of an expanded clone, and some rows leave it out.

TRBJ2-1 | many | TRBV30 | TRBD1 | CAWSGGQGNNEQFF | TGTGCCTGGAGTGGGGGACAGGGGAACAATGAGCAGTTCTTC
TRBJ2-2 | - | TRBV19 | - | CTIKQDQRGELFF | TGTACCATAAAACAGGACCAACGCGGGGAGCTGTTTTTT
TRBJ2-4 | many | TRBV12-3/TRBV12-4 | TRBD2 | CASSYGLAGVHIQYF | TGTGCCAGCAGTTACGGACTAGCGGGAGTACACATTCAGTACTTC
TRBJ2-3 | many | TRBV4-1 | TRBD1 | CASSQTGGRTDTQYF | TGCGCCAGCAGCCAAACAGGGGGCAGAACAGATACGCAGTATTTT
TRBJ2-3 | many | TRBV28 | - | CASSFPGTTDTQYF | TGTGCCAGCAGTTTTCCAGGGACGACGGATACGCAGTATTTT
TRBJ1-1 | many | TRBV7-6 | - | CAGTGKGTEAFF | TGTGCCGGTACAGGGAAGGGCACTGAAGCTTTCTTT
TRBJ1-2 | many | TRBV6-6 | - | CASSYLDSAFAGYTF | TGTGCCAGCAGTTACTTGGACTCGGCTTTCGCCGGCTACACCTTC
TRBJ2-7 | many | TRBV6-5 | TRBD2 | CASSYSNGGYEQYF | TGTGCCAGCAGTTACTCCAACGGGGGGTACGAGCAGTACTTC
TRBJ1-5 | few | TRBV4-3 | - | CASSQERGAQPQHF | TGCGCCAGCAGCCAAGAGAGGGGGGCTCAGCCCCAGCATTTT
TRBJ2-7 | many | TRBV6-2/TRBV6-3 | TRBD2 | CASSEHWREDSYEQYF | TGTGCCAGCAGTGAACATTGGCGGGAGGACTCCTACGAGCAGTACTTC
TRBJ2-1 | - | TRBV6-6 | TRBD1 | CASSYVGQGGNEQFF | TGTGCCAGCAGTTACGTAGGACAGGGTGGAAATGAGCAGTTCTTC
TRBJ2-3 | - | TRBV29-1 | - | CSVGGQGTIGETQYF | TGCAGCGTTGGAGGCCAGGGGACCATCGGAGAAACGCAGTATTTT
TRBJ1-5 | many | TRBV12-3/TRBV12-4 | - | CASSLAPRGSDQPQHF | TGTGCCAGCAGTTTAGCGCCCCGGGGCTCCGATCAGCCCCAGCATTTT
TRBJ2-1 | few | TRBV7-8 | - | CASSLVAIYNEQFF | TGTGCCAGCAGCTTGGTGGCTATCTACAATGAGCAGTTCTTC
TRBJ1-5 | few | TRBV6-6 | - | CASSYLAEDSNQPQHF | TGTGCCAGCAGTTACTTGGCAGAAGATAGCAATCAGCCCCAGCATTTT
TRBJ1-5 | few | TRBV19 | - | CASSPRSGQYNQPQHF | TGTGCCAGTAGTCCCCGGTCCGGACAGTACAATCAGCCCCAGCATTTT
TRBJ1-5 | many | TRBV6-2/TRBV6-3 | - | CASSLTVTGQPQHF | TGTGCCAGCAGCCTGACAGTTACCGGTCAGCCCCAGCATTTT
TRBJ2-3 | many | TRBV7-9 | - | CASGRGSLEYF | TGTGCCAGTGGCCGGGGTAGCTTGGAGTATTTT
TRBJ2-7 | - | TRBV20-1 | TRBD2 | CSAMGLAERVYEQYF | TGCAGTGCTATGGGACTAGCGGAGAGGGTCTACGAGCAGTACTTC
TRBJ1-1 | many | TRBV21-1 | - | CASSKGDSPGAFF | TGTGCCAGCAGCAAAGGGGACAGCCCAGGAGCTTTCTTT
TRBJ2-7 | many | TRBV5-6 | TRBD2 | CASRQGTSGSGAYEQYF | TGTGCCAGCAGGCAGGGGACTAGCGGGAGTGGGGCCTACGAGCAGTACTTC
TRBJ1-1 | many | TRBV4-3 | TRBD1 | CASSQQNRGPETMNTEAFF | TGCGCCAGCAGCCAGCAGAACAGGGGGCCGGAAACCATGAACACTGAAGCTTTCTTT
TRBJ2-1 | - | TRBV27 | - | CASSLSQGNLYNEQFF | TGTGCCAGCAGTTTATCGCAGGGGAACCTCTACAATGAGCAGTTCTTC
TRBJ2-3 | many | TRBV27 | - | CASSPARGTDTQYF | TGTGCCAGCAGCCCAGCGAGGGGCACAGATACGCAGTATTTT
TRBJ2-3 | many | TRBV7-6 | - | CASSLAEDTQYF | TGTGCCAGCAGCTTAGCGGAGGATACGCAGTATTTT
TRBJ2-3 | many | TRBV4-3 | - | CASSQEGGASTDTQYF | TGCGCCAGCAGCCAAGAGGGGGGGGCTAGCACAGATACGCAGTATTTT
TRBJ2-7 | few | TRBV29-1 | - | CSVEDRTDSYEQYF | TGCAGCGTTGAAGATAGGACAGACTCCTACGAGCAGTACTTC
TRBJ2-3 | many | TRBV19 | - | CASSIIGLPTDTQYF | TGTGCCAGTAGTATAATCGGCCTACCCACAGATACGCAGTATTTT
TRBJ2-7 | - | TRBV4-2 | TRBD2 | CAGSQDGSGNPYEQYF | TGTGCCGGCAGCCAAGATGGGAGCGGGAACCCCTACGAGCAGTACTTC
TRBJ2-2 | many | TRBV6-5 | - | CASSSAGVLGTGELFF | TGTGCCAGCAGTTCCGCCGGTGTGCTGGGAACCGGGGAGCTGTTTTTT
TRBJ2-5 | many | TRBV7-2 | TRBD2 | CASSTRLAEIQETQYF | TGTGCCAGCAGCACAAGACTAGCGGAGATCCAAGAGACCCAGTACTTC
TRBJ1-2 | - | TRBV9 | TRBD1 | CASSDSKGQDYGYTF | TGTGCCAGCAGCGACTCAAAGGGACAGGACTATGGCTACACCTTC
TRBJ2-3 | few | TRBV20-1 | TRBD2 | CSARGREGITDTQYF | TGCAGTGCTAGAGGCCGGGAGGGAATCACAGATACGCAGTATTTT
TRBJ1-1 | few | TRBV6-2/TRBV6-3 | - | CASSYSRGATEAFF | TGTGCCAGCAGTTACTCTCGGGGGGCCACTGAAGCTTTCTTT
TRBJ1-5 | few | TRBV2 | - | CASSELGNQPQHF | TGTGCCAGCAGTGAACTGGGCAATCAGCCCCAGCATTTT
TRBJ2-2 | many | TRBV27 | - | CASRQWTELISDTGELFF | TGTGCCAGCAGGCAATGGACAGAATTAATCTCTGACACCGGGGAGCTGTTTTTT
TRBJ1-2 | - | TRBV2 | - | CASRDRGFYGHTF | TGTGCCAGCCGGGACCGGGGCTTCTATGGCCACACCTTC
TRBJ2-7 | many | TRBV30 | - | CAWSLTGSEQYF | TGTGCCTGGAGTCTTACAGGGTCCGAGCAGTACTTC
TRBJ1-6 | - | TRBV30 | TRBD1 | CAWSPGTGYGNSPLHF | TGTGCCTGGAGCCCCGGGACAGGGTATGGCAATTCACCCCTCCACTTT
TRBJ2-7 | few | TRBV5-1 | - | CASSLALGSPFFEQYF | TGCGCCAGCAGCTTGGCCCTGGGGTCGCCTTTTTTCGAGCAGTACTTC
TRBJ2-1 | - | TRBV2 | - | CASSEIKGGGGEQFF | TGTGCCAGCAGTGAAATAAAGGGAGGGGGGGGCGAGCAGTTCTTC
TRBJ2-3 | many | TRBV20-1 | - | CSLEVDTDTQYF | TGCAGTTTAGAAGTAGACACAGATACGCAGTATTTT
TRBJ2-2 | - | TRBV5-1 | - | CASSLGDSSTGELFF | TGCGCCAGCAGCTTGGGGGACTCGAGCACCGGGGAGCTGTTTTTT
TRBJ2-3 | many | TRBV7-9 | - | CASSLVGQVLITQYF | TGTGCCAGCAGCTTAGTGGGGCAGGTACTAATTACGCAGTATTTT
TRBJ2-3 | many | TRBV12-3/TRBV12-4 | - | CASSPDSTDTQYF | TGTGCCAGCAGCCCCGACAGCACAGATACGCAGTATTTT
TRBJ2-7 | - | TRBV7-9 | TRBD1 | CASSLSGQGPEQYF | TGTGCCAGCAGCTTATCGGGACAGGGGCCCGAGCAGTACTTC
TRBJ2-1 | few | TRBV6-5 | TRBD2 | CASRPSGGTYNEQFF | TGTGCCAGCAGACCAAGCGGGGGGACCTACAATGAGCAGTTCTTC
TRBJ2-7 | many | TRBV4-3 | TRBD1 | CASSPGTGDSYEQYF | TGCGCCAGCAGCCCCGGGACAGGGGATAGCTACGAGCAGTACTTC
TRBJ1-1 | few | TRBV2 | - | CASSPGGGVEAFF | TGTGCCAGCAGTCCGGGAGGCGGGGTGGAAGCTTTCTTT
TRBJ2-1 | - | TRBV7-9 | - | CASRGDRISSYNEQFF | TGTGCCAGCCGAGGGGACCGCATTAGCTCCTACAATGAGCAGTTCTTC